This paragraph reports one TCR beta chain. Its antigen remains unidentified. The assay was immunoSEQ multiplex PCR, and TCRdb's table has in-frame clones only and misses some. The table shows 2,500 to 3,000 clones, with approximately 24% occurring only once. The data were taken from a study of T cells in localized non-small cell lung cancer. This CDR3 region has 14 residues. Germline-derived CDR1 and CDR2 are SGHRS and YFSETQ. The V end lost 4 bases, the J end lost 3 bases, and 10 bases lay between the germline ends. Study-wide results and caveats: Adjacent lung held a median roughly 50 of the top 100 tumor clones. Tumor trailed uninvolved adjacent lung in T cell clonality, which peaked there.

This TCR derives from a male donor aged 60 or over with stage I lung adenocarcinoma. V and J are TRBV5-1 and TRBJ1-4, with D perhaps TRBD1 (5 bases). The specimen was lung tumor tissue, collected before any cancer treatment. CDR3 in DNA: TGCGCCAGCAGCGGAGGGGCGGCTAATGAAAAACTGTTTTTT. As protein: CASSGGAANEKLFF.